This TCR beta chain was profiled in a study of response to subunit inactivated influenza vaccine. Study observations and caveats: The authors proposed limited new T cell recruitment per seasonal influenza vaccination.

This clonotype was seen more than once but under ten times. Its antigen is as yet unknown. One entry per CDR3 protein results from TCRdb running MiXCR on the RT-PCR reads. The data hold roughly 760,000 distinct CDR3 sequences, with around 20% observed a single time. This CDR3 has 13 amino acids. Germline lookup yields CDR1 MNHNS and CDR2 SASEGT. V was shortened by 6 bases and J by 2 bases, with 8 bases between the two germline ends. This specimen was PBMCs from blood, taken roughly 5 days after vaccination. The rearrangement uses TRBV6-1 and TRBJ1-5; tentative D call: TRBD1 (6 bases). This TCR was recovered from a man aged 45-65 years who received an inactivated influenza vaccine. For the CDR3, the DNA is TGTGCCAGCAGGGACAGTCGCAATCAGCCCCAGCATTTT. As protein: CASRDSRNQPQHF.